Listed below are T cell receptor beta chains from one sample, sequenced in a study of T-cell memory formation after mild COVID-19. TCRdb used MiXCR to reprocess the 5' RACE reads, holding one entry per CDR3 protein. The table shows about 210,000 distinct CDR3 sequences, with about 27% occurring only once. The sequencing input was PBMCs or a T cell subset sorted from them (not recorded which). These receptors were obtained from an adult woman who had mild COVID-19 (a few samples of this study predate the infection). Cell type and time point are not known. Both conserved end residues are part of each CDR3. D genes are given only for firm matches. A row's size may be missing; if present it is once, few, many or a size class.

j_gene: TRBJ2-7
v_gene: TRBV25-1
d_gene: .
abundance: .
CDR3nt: TGTGCCAGCTCGCTGAGCGCATTCTTGTACGAGCAGTACTTC
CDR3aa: CASSLSAFLYEQYF

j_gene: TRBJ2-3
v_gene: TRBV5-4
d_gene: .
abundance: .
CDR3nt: TGTGCCAGCAGCCAGGACGGGGGACGTGATACGCAGTATTTT
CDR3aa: CASSQDGGRDTQYF

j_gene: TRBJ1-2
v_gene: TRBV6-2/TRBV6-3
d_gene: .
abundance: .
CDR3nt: TGTGCCAGCAGTTACTCGTCGGACAGTGATAACTATGGCTACACCTTC
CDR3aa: CASSYSSDSDNYGYTF

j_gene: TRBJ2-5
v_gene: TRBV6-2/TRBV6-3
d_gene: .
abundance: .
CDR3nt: TGTGCCAGCAGGCCCGGGACTCTTGAAGAGACCCAGTACTTC
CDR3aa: CASRPGTLEETQYF

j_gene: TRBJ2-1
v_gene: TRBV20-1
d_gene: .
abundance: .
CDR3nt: TGCAGTGCTAGCGGGAAGGCCTACAATGAGCAGTTCTTC
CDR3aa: CSASGKAYNEQFF

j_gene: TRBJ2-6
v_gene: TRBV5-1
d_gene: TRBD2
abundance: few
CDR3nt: TGCGCCAGCAGCTTGGCCGGGGGGGCTGGGGCCAACGTCCTGACTTTC
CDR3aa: CASSLAGGAGANVLTF

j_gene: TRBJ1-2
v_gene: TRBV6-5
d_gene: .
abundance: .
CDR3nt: TGTGCCAGCAGTTCGGCAGCAACTGGCTACACCTTC
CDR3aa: CASSSAATGYTF

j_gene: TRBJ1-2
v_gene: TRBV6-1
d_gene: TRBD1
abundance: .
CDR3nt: TGTGCCAGCCTGGAATATTTGGGGACAGTCCCTAACTATGGCTACACCTTC
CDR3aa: CASLEYLGTVPNYGYTF

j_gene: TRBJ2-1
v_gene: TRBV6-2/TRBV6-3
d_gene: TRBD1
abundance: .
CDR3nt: TGTGCCAGCAGTTACTATGATCACAGGGGGCTATACAATGAGCAGTTCTTC
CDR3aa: CASSYYDHRGLYNEQFF

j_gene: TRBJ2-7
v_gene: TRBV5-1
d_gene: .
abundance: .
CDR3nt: TGCGCCAGCAGCTTGGCCACCAGGAAGGACGAGCAGTACTTC
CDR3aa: CASSLATRKDEQYF

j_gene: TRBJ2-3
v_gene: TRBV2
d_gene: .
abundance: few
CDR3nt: TGTGCCAGCAGTGAATTTCGGCTCGATACGCAGTATTTT
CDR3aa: CASSEFRLDTQYF

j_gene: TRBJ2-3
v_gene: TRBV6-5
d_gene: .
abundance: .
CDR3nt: TGTGCCAGCAGAAGATCGTGGATTAGCACAGATACGCAGTATTTT
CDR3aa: CASRRSWISTDTQYF

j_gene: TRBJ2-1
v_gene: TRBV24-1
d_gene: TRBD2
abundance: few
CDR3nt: TGTGCCACCAGTGATGCGGCTAGCGGGGGGTTCCATGAGCAGTTCTTC
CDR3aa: CATSDAASGGFHEQFF

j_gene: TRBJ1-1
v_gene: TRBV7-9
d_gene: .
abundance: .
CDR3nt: TGTGCCAGCAGCTTAATGGATTCCGAAGCTTTCTTT
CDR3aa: CASSLMDSEAFF

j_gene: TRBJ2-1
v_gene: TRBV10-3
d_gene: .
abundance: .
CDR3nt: TGTGCCATCAGTGAGGGGGCCCAGTACAATGAGCAGTTCTTC
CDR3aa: CAISEGAQYNEQFF

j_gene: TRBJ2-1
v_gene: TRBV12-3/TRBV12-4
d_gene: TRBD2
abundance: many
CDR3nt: TGTGCCAGCAGTCAAGGACTAGCGGGACATGGTGAGCAGTTCTTC
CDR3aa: CASSQGLAGHGEQFF

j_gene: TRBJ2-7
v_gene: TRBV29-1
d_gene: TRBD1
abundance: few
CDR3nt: TGCAGCGTTGAGCTGGCCGGGACAGGGGTCTACGAGCAGTACTTC
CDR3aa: CSVELAGTGVYEQYF

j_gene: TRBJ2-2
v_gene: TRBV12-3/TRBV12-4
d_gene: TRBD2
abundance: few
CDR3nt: TGTGCCAGCACTAGCGGGGGGGACACCGGGGAGCTGTTTTTT
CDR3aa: CASTSGGDTGELFF

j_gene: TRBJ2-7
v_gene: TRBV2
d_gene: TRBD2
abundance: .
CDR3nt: TGTGCCACCAAATTTGGGGGGACTACCTACGAGCAGTACTTC
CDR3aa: CATKFGGTTYEQYF

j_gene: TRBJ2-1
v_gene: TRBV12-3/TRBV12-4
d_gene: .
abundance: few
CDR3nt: TGTGCCAGCAGTTTAGGGCAGGGCAGCGATGAGCAGTTCTTC
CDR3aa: CASSLGQGSDEQFF

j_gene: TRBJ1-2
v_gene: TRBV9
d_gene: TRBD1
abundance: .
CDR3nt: TGTGCCAGCAGAGATACTAATGGGACAGGACTTTATGGCTACACCTTC
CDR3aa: CASRDTNGTGLYGYTF

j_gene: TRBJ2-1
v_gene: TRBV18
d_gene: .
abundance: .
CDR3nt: TGTGCCAGCTCAACCGGGGCCTTCGCTGGTTATGAGCAGTTCTTC
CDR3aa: CASSTGAFAGYEQFF

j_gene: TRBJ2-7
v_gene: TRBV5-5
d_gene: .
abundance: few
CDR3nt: TGTGCCAGCAGCCCTCCCGAACCGGAGACCAGTTTATTGCAGTACTTC
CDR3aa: CASSPPEPETSLLQYF

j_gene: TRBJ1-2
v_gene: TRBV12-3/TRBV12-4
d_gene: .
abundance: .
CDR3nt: TGTGCCAGCAGTTTAGCGGGCGGCGTCTATGGCTACACCTTC
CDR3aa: CASSLAGGVYGYTF

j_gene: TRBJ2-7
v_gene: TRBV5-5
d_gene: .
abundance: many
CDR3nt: TGTGCCAGCAGCTTGGCGGCGGCCACACGGGGATACGAGCAGTACTTC
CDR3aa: CASSLAAATRGYEQYF

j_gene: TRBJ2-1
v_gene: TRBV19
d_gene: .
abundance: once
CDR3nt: TGTGCCAGTAGTATACGGGGTTACCAAGAGCAGTTCTTC
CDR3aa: CASSIRGYQEQFF

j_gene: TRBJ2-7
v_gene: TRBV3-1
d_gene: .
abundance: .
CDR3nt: TGTGCCAGCAGCCAAGTTGGCGAGCAGTACTTC
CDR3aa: CASSQVGEQYF

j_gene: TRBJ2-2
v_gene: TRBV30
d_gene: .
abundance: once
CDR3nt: TGTGCCTGGAGTGTCCAGGCCCCCACCGGGGAGCTGTTTTTT
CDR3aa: CAWSVQAPTGELFF

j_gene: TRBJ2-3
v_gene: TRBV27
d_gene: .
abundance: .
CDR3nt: TGTGCCAGCAGTAACTTCACAGATACGCAGTATTTT
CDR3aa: CASSNFTDTQYF

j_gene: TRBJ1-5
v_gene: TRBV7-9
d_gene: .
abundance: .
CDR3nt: TGTGCCAGCAGCTTAGGGCGGCATCAGCCCCAGCATTTT
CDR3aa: CASSLGRHQPQHF

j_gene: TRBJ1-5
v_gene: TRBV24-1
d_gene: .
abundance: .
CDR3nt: TGTGCCACCAGTGATGGGAATCATCAGCCCCAGCATTTT
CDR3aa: CATSDGNHQPQHF

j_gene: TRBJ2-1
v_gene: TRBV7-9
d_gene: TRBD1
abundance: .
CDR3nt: TGTGCCAGCAGCCGTGTCGGGACAGGGACGAACAATGAGCAGTTCTTC
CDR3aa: CASSRVGTGTNNEQFF

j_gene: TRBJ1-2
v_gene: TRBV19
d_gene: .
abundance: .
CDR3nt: TGTGCCAGTAGTGTCACAAAAAACTATGGCTACACCTTC
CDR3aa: CASSVTKNYGYTF

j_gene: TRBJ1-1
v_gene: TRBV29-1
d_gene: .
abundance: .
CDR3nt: TGCAGCGTTGAAGGGGCGGCTTTCTTT
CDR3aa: CSVEGAAFF

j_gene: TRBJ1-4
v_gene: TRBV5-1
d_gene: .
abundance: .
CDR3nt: TGCGCCAGCAGACAGGGACATAATGAAAAACTGTTTTTT
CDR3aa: CASRQGHNEKLFF

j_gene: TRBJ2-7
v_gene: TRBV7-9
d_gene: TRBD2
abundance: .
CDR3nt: TGTGCCAGCAGCGAACTAGCGGGAGGCCGTGAGCAGTACTTC
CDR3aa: CASSELAGGREQYF

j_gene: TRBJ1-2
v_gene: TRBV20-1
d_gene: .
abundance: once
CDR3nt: TGCAGTGCTACCTTGGGCTGGTATGGCTACACCTTC
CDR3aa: CSATLGWYGYTF

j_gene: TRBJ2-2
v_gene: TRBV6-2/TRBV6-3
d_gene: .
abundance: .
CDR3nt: TGTGCCAGCAGTTACTCTTGGGGGCAGAACACCGGGGAGCTGTTTTTT
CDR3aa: CASSYSWGQNTGELFF

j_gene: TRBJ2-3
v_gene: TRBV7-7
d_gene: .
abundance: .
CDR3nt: TGTGGTACAAAGAGGGGGGTTGCCGCAGATACGCAGTATTTT
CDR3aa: CGTKRGVAADTQYF

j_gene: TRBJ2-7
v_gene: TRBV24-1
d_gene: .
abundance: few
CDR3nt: TGTGCCACCAGTGATTCCAGCCCCAAAAACGAGCAGTACTTC
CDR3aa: CATSDSSPKNEQYF

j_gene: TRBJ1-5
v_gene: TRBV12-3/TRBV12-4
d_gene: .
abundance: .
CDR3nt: TGTGCCAGCAGTTTGGCAGGGGATAGCAATCAGCCCCAGCATTTT
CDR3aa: CASSLAGDSNQPQHF

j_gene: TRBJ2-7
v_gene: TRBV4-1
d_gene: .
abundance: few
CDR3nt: TGCGCCTCGAATTCTGGGGGGTTCGAGCAGTACTTC
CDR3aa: CASNSGGFEQYF

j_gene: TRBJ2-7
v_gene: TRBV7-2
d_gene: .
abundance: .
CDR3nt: TGTGCCAGCAGCCCGGGACATTCCTCTCTCTACGAGCAGTACTTC
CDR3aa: CASSPGHSSLYEQYF

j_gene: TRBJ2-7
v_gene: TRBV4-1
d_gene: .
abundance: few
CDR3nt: TGCGCCAGCAGCCAAGGGGCAGGCGGCTACGAGCAGTACTTC
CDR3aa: CASSQGAGGYEQYF

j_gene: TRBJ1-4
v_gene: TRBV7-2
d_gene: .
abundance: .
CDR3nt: TGTGCCAGCAGCAGGGGGATAGGGGAAAAACTGTTTTTT
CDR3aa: CASSRGIGEKLFF

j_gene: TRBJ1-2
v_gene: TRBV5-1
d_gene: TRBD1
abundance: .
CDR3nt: TGCGCCAGCAGCTTTGGGACAGGGGGTATCTATGGCTACACCTTC
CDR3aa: CASSFGTGGIYGYTF

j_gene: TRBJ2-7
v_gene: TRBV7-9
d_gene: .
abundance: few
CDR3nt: TGTGCCGGCGGGGCCGGGACCTACGAGCAGTACTTC
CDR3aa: CAGGAGTYEQYF

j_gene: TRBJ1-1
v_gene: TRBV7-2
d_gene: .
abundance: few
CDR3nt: TGTGCCAGCAGCTCCCGCGGCCAGGGTAACACTGAAGCTTTCTTT
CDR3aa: CASSSRGQGNTEAFF

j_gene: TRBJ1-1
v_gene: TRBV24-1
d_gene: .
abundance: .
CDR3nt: TGTGCCACCAGTTCAGCACATTCGAACACTGAAGCTTTCTTT
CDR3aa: CATSSAHSNTEAFF

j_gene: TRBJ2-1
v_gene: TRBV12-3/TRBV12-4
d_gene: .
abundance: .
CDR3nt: TGTGCCAGCAGTTTGAGATTTGAGCAGTTCTTC
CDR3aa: CASSLRFEQFF

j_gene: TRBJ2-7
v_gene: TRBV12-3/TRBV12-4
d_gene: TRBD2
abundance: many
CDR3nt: TGTGCCAGCAGCCCAAGGACTAGCGGGATTATCACCTACGAGCAGTACTTC
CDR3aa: CASSPRTSGIITYEQYF

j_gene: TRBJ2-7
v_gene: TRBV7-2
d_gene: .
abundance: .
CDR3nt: TGTGCCAGCAGCCCTTGGAGCCTCGAGCAGTACTTC
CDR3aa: CASSPWSLEQYF

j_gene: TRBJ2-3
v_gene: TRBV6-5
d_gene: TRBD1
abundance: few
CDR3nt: TGTGCCAGCAGTCGCCGGGACAGGGCGATAGATACGCAGTATTTT
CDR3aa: CASSRRDRAIDTQYF

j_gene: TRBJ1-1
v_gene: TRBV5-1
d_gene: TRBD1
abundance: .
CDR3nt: TGCGCCAGCAGGCGGGGACAGGGCCCGAACACTGAAGCTTTCTTT
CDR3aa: CASRRGQGPNTEAFF

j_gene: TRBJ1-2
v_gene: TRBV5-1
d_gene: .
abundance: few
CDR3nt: TGCGCCAGCAGCTTGGAGGCGACATTGTATGGCTACACCTTC
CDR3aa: CASSLEATLYGYTF